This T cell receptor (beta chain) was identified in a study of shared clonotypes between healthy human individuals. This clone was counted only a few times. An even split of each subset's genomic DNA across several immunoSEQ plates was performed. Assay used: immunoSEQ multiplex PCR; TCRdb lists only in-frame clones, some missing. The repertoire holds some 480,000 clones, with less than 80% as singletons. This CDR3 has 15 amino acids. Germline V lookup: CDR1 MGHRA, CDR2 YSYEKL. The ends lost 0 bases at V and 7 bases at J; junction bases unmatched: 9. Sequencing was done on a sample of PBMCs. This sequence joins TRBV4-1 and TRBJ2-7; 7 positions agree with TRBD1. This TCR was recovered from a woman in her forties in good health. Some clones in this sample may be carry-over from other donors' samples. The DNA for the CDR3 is TGCGCCAGCAGCCAAGATTTCGTAGCAGGGGGTGAGCAGTACTTC. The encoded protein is CASSQDFVAGGEQYF.